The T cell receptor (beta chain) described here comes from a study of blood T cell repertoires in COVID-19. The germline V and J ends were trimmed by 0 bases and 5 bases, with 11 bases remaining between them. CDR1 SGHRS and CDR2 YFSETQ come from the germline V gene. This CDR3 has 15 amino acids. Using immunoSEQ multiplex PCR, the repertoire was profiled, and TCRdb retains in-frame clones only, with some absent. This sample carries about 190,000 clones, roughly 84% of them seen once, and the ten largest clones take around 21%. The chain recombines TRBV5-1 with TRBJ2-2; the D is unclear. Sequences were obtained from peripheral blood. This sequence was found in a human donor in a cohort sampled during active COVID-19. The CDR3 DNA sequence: TGCGCCAGCAGCTTGGGGGCAGGTGGAACCGGGGAGCTGTTTTTT. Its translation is CASSLGAGGTGELFF.